Given below is one T cell receptor beta chain in context. What it binds is not known. This sample is part of a study of beta chain features in type 1 diabetes. General observations from the study: It was possible that PCR favored shorter templates, equally so in patients and controls. Whether HLA type influences TCRB rearrangement remained unresolved here.

Every bit of the isolated RNA underwent reverse transcription, so sequencing read expressed TCRB transcripts. Only in-frame clones appear in the TCRdb table, and some are missing; sequencing was by immunoSEQ multiplex PCR. The sample has 620,000 or so clones; roughly a sixth are singletons. Germline lookup yields CDR1 SGHRS and CDR2 YFSETQ. V gave up 3 bases and J gave up 0 bases; unmatched junction bases: 10. CDR3 length equals 18 residues. The source of this sequence is a man aged 18 to 30 in good health. V is TRBV5-1 and J is TRBJ2-4; 9 bases agree with TRBD1. Sequenced sample: naive CD4+ T cells from blood. The chain's CDR3 is CASSSGTGSSLAKNIQYF. Written as DNA, the CDR3 is TGCGCCAGCAGCTCCGGGACAGGGAGCTCATTAGCCAAAAACATTCAGTACTTC. The variable domain in full, with the rest retrieved from reference TRBV5-1 and TRBJ2-4, is KAGVTQTPRYLIKTRGQQVTLSCSPISGHRSVSWYQQTPGQGLQFLFEYFSETQRNKGNFPGRFSGRQFSNSRSEMNVSTLELGDSALYLCASSSGTGSSLAKNIQYFGAGTRLSVL.